This T cell receptor (beta chain) originates from a study of follicular helper T cells after annual influenza vaccination. For the study at large: Across the 2013-2014, 2014-2015 and 2015-2016 vaccination seasons, some subjects were resampled.

Described time point: 2015-2016 season, 7 days after influenza vaccination. Blood volume per time point ranged from 40 to 100 mL. General study findings and limits: ICOS-CD38- cTfh most often held earlier Day 7 ICOS+CD38+ clones. ICOS+CD38+ cTfh clonality tracked population frequency, and its change tracked circulating plasmablast change.

With 3 bases removed from V and 2 bases from J, the gap between germline ends came to 9 bases. The CDR3 runs 14 residues. Per the germline V gene, CDR1 is SNHLY and CDR2 is FYNNEI. Sequencing was performed with immunoSEQ multiplex PCR; in TCRdb, only in-frame clones are kept and a portion is missing. The sample gives about 500 clones, roughly 84% of which show up once; about 3.7% is in the top ten. As to this clone: The antigen remains undetermined.

The chain joins TRBV2 to TRBJ2-3; D is unresolved. The TCR comes from an adult who received the influenza vaccine. This specimen was CXCR5+ CD38+ circulating T follicular helper cells from blood, taken 7 days after influenza vaccination. The subset was: circulating Tfh, non-naive CD4+CXCR5+PD-1+ (ICOS+CD38+ or ICOS-CD38-). The CDR3 DNA is TGTGCCAGCAGTGATAATCAGGTCACAGATACGCAGTATTTT. Translation: CASSDNQVTDTQYF.